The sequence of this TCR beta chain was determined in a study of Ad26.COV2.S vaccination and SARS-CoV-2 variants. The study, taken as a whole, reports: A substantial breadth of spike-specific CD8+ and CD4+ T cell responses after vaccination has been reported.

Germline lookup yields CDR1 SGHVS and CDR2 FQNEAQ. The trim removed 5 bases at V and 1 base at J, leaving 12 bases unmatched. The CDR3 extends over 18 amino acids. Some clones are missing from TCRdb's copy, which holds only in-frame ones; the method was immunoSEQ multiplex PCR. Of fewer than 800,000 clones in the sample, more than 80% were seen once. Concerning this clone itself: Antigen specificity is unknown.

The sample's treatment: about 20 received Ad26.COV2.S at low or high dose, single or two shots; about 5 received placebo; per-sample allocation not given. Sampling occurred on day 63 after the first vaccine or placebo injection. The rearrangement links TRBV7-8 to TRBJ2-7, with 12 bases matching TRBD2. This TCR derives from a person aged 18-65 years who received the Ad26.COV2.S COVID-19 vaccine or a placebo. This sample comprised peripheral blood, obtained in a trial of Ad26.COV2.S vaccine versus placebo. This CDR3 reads CASSPRTSGEGVSYEQYF. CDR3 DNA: TGTGCCAGCAGCCCCCGGACTAGCGGGGAAGGGGTTTCCTACGAGCAGTACTTC.